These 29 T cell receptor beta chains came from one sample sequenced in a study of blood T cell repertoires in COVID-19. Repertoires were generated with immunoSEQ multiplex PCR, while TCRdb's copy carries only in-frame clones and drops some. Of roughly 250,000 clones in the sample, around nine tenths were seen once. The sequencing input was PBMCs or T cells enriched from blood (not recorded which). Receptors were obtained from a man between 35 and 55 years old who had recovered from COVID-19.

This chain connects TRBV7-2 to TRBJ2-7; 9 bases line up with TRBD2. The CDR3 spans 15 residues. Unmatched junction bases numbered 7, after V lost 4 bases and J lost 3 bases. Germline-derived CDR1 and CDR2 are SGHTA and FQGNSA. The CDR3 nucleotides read TGTGCCAGCAGCTCAAGAGAGACTAGCGGCTACGAGCAGTACTTC. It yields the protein CASSSRETSGYEQYF.

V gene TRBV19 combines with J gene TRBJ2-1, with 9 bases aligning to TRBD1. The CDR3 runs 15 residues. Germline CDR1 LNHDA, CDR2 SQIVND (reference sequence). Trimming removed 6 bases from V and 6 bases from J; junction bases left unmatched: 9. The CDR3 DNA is TGTGCCAGTAGCACCTCCGGGACAGGGCCCAATGAGCAGTTCTTC. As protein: CASSTSGTGPNEQFF.

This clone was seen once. The CDR3 loop is CASRKGLARTYNEQFF. CDR3 DNA sequence: TGTGCCAGTAGGAAAGGACTAGCGCGCACCTACAATGAGCAGTTCTTC. The rearrangement links TRBV19 to TRBJ2-1, with 9 bases aligning to TRBD2. V gave up 6 bases and J gave up 2 bases; unmatched junction bases: 8. The CDR3 length is 16 residues. CDR1 and CDR2 (germline): LNHDA, SQIVND (reference sequence).

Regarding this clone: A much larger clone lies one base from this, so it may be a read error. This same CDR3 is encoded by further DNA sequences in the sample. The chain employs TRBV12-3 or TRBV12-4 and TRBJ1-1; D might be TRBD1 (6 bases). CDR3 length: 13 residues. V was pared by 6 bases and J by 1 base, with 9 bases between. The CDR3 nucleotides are TGTGCCAGCAGCCTACAGGGGAACACTGAAGCTTTCTTT. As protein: CASSLQGNTEAFF.

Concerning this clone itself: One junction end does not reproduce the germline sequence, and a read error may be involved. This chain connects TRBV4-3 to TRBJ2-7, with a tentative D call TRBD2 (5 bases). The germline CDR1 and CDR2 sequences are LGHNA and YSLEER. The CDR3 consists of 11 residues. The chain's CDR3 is CASSQVVEEGF. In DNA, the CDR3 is TGCGCCAGCAGCCAAGTGGTAGAAGAGGGATTC.

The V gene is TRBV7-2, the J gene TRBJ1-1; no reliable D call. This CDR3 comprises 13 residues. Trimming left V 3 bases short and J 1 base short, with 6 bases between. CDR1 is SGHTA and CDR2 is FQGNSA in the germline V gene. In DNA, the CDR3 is TGTGCCAGCAGCTTCGGAGAGAACACTGAAGCTTTCTTT. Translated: CASSFGENTEAFF.

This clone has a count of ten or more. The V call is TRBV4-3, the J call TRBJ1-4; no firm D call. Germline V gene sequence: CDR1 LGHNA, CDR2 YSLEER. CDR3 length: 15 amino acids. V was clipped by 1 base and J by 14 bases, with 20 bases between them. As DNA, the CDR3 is TGCGCCAGCAGCCAAGGCACGGCTGCAGTGACAAAGCTGTTTTTT. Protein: CASSQGTAAVTKLFF.

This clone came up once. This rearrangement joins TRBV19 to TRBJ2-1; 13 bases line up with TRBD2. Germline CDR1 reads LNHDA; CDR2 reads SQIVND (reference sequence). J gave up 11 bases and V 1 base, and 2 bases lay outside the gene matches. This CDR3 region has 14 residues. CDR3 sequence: CASSIGGTSGKQFF. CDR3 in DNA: TGTGCCAGTAGTATAGGTGGGACTAGCGGGAAGCAGTTCTTC.

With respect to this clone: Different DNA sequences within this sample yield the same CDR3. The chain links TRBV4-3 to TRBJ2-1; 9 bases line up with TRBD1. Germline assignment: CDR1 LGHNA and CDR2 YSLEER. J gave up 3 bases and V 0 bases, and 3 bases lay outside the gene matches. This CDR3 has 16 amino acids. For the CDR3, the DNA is TGCGCCAGCAGCCAAGATACGACAGGGGGCTACAATGAGCAGTTCTTC. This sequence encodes CASSQDTTGGYNEQFF.

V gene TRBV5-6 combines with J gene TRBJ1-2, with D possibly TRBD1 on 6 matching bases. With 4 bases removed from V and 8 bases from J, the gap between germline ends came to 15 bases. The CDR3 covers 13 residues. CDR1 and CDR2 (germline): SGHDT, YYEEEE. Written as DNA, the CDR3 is TGTGCCAGCAGCACAGGGACATCGGGAGGCTACACCTTC. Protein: CASSTGTSGGYTF.

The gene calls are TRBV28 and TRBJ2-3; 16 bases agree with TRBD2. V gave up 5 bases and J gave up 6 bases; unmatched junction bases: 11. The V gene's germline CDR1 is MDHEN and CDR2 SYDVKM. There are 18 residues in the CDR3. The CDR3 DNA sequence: TGTGCCAGCAGTCTCTCGGGACTAGCGGGGGGGTTGGACGATACGCAGTATTTT. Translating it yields CASSLSGLAGGLDDTQYF.

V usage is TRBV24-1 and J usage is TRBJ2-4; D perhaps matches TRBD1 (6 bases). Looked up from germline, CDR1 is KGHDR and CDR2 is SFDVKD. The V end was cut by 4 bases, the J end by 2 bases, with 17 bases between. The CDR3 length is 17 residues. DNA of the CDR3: TGTGCCACCAGTGACTCGACCCGAAGGGGGTCCAAAAACATTCAGTACTTC. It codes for CATSDSTRRGSKNIQYF.

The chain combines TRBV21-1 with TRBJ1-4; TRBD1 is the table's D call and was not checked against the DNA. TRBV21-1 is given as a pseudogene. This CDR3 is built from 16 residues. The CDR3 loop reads CASSKGFGRGGEKLFF. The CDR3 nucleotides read TGTGCCAGCAGCAAAGGGTTCGGCAGAGGGGGCGAAAAACTGTTTTTT.

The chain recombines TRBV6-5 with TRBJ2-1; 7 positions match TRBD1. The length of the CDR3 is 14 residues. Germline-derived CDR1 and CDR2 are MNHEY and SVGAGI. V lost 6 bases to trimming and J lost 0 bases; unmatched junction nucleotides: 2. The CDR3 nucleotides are TGTGCCAGCAGGACAGGGAGCTCCTACAATGAGCAGTTCTTC. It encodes CASRTGSSYNEQFF.

Written as DNA, the CDR3 is TGCGCCAGCAGCTTGGGGGGACAGCTCCAGGCCAATGAGCAGTTCTTC. Its protein is CASSLGGQLQANEQFF. The chain links TRBV5-1 to TRBJ2-1; TRBD1 agrees at 7 bases. Looked up from germline, CDR1 is SGHRS and CDR2 is YFSETQ. This CDR3 spans 16 amino acids. V dropped 0 bases and J dropped 6; count of bases not matched to a gene: 9.

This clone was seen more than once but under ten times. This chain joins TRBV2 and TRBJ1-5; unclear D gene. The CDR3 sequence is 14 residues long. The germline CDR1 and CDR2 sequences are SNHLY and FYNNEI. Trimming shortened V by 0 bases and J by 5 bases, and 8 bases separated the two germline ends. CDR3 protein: CASSEASNYQPQHF. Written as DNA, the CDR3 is TGTGCCAGCAGTGAAGCCTCGAACTATCAGCCCCAGCATTTT.

CDR3 sequence reads: CAWSVLNEQYF. CDR3 bases: TGTGCCTGGAGTGTACTAAACGAGCAGTACTTC. The rearrangement uses TRBV30 and TRBJ2-7; no clear D gene. The CDR3 loop spans 11 amino acids. Germline assignment: CDR1 GTSNPN and CDR2 SVGIG (reference sequence). V was shortened by 0 bases and J by 5 bases, with 5 bases between the two germline ends.

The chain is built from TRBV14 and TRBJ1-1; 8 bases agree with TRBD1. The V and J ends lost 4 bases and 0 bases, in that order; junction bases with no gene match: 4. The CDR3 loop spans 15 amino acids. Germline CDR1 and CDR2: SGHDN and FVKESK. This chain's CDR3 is CASSRDRPMNTEAFF. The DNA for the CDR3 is TGTGCCAGCAGCCGGGACAGGCCAATGAACACTGAAGCTTTCTTT.

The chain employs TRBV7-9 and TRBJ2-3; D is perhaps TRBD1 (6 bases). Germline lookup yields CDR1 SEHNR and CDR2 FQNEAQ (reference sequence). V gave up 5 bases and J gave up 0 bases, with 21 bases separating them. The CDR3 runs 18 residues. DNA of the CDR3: TGTGCCAGCAGCCCAAACCTCCGGAGAGGGGGTAGCACAGATACGCAGTATTTT. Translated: CASSPNLRRGGSTDTQYF.

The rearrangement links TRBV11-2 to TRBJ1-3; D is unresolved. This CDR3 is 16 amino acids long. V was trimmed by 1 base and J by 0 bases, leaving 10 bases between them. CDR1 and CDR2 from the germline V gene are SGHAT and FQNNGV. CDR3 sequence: CASSLGRLSSGNTIYF. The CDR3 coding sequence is TGTGCCAGCAGCTTAGGCAGGCTAAGCTCTGGAAACACCATATATTTT.

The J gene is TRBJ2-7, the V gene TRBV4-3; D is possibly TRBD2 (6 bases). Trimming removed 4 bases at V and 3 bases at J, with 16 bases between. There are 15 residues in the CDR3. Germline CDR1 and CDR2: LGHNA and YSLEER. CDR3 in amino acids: CASSPIRNSGYEQYF. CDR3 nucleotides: TGCGCCAGCAGCCCCATAAGGAATAGCGGCTACGAGCAGTACTTC.

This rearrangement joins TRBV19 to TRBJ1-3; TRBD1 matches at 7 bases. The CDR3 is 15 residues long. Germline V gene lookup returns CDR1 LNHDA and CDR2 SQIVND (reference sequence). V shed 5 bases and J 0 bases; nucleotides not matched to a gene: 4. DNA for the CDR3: TGTGCCAGTAGTCCCTGGGACAGCTCTGGAAACACCATATATTTT. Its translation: CASSPWDSSGNTIYF.

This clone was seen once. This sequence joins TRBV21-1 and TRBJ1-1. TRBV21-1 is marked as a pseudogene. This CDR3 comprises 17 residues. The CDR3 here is CASSKGQRFLSHLEAFF. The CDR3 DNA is TGTGCCAGCAGCAAAGGTCAGCGTTTTCTATCTCACCTTGAAGCTTTCTTT.

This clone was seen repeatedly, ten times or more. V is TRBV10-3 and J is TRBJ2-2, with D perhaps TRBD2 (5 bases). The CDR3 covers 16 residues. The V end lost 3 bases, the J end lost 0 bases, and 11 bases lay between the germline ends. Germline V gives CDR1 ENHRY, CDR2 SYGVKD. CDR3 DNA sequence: TGTGCCATCAGTGAAGGACTCGAGGCGAACACCGGGGAGCTGTTTTTT. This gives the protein CAISEGLEANTGELFF.

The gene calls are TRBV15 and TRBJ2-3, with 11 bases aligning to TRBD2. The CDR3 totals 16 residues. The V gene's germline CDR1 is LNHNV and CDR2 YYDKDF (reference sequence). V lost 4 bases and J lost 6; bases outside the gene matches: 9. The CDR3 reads CATSISLAGGGDTQYF. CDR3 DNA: TGTGCCACCAGCATTTCTCTAGCGGGGGGCGGGGATACGCAGTATTTT. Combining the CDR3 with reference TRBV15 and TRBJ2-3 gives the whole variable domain DAMVIQNPRYQVTQFGKPVTLSCSQTLNHNVMYWYQQKSSQAPKLLFHYYDKDFNNEADTPDNFQSRRPNTSFCFLDIRSPGLGDTAMYLCATSISLAGGGDTQYFGPGTRLTVL.

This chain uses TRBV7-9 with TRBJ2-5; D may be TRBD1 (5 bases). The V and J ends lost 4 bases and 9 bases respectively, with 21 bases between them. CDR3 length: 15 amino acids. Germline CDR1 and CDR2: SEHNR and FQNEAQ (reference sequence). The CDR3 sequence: CASSYTSGSGSPQYF. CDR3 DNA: TGTGCCAGCAGCTACACGTCAGGGTCCGGGTCTCCCCAGTACTTC.

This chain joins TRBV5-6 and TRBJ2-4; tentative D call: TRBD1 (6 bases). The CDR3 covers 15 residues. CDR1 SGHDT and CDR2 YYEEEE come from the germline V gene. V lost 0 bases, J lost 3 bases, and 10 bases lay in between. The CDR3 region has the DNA TGTGCCAGCAGCTTGGCCGGACAGTTCAAAAACATTCAGTACTTC. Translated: CASSLAGQFKNIQYF.

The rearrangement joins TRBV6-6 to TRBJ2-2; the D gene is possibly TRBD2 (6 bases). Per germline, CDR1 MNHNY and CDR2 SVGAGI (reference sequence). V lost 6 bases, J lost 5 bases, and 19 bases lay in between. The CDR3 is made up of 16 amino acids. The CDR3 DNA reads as TGTGCCAGCAGCCCATCCCGACTAGGGAGGACCGGGGAGCTGTTTTTT. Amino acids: CASSPSRLGRTGELFF.

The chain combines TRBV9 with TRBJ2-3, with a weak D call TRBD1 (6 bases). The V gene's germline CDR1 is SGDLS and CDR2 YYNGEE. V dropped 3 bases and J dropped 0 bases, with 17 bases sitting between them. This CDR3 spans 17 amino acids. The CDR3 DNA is TGTGCCAGCAGCGAGAATCCTCCCGGGACAAGCACAGATACGCAGTATTTT. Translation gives CASSENPPGTSTDTQYF.